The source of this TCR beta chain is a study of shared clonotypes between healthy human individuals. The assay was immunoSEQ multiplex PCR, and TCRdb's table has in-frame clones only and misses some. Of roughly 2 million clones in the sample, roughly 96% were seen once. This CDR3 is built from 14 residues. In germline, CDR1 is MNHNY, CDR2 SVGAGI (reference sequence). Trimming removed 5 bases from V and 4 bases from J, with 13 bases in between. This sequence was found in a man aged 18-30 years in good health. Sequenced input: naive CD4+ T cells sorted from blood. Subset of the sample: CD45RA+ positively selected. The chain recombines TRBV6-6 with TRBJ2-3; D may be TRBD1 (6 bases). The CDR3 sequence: CASSIAQGPDTQYF. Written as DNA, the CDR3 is TGTGCCAGCAGTATCGCCCAGGGGCCAGATACGCAGTATTTT.